The present entry profiles one TCR beta chain with its context. This CDR3 region has 14 residues. Trimming took 7 bases from V and 2 from J; bases not matched to a gene: 6. From germline, CDR1 is SNHLY and CDR2 FYNNEI. The sample belongs to a study of T cell changes during pregnancy in multiple sclerosis. Clones were sequenced by immunoSEQ multiplex PCR, and TCRdb holds only the in-frame ones, with some missing. Here the sample spans about 50,000 clones, roughly 95% being singletons. Sample: CD4+ T cells from peripheral blood mononuclear cells, taken in the third trimester of pregnancy. This sequence was found in a female donor with multiple sclerosis, enrolled in a pregnancy study. The rearrangement links TRBV2 to TRBJ1-2; 8 nucleotides match TRBD1. In DNA, the CDR3 is TGTGCCAGCACTAGGGACAGGTTCAACTATGGCTACACCTTC. Translating gives CASTRDRFNYGYTF.